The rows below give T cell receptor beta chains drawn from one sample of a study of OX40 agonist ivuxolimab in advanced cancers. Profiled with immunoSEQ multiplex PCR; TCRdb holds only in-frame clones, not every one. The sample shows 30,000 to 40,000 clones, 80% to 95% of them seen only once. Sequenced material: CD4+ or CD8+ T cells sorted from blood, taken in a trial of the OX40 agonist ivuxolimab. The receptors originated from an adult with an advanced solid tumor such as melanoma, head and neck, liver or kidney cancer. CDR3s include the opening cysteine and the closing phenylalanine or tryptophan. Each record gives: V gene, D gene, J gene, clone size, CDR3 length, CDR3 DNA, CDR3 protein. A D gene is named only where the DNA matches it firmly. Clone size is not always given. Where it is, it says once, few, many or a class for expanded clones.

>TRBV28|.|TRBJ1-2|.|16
TGTGCCAGCAGTCCACAACGGGGGGCCGGCAACTATGGCTACACCTTC
CASSPQRGAGNYGYTF
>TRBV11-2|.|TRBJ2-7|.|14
TGTGCCAGCAGCTTAATTCGGGGATTGAACGAGCAGTACTTC
CASSLIRGLNEQYF
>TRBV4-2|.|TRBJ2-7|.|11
TGTGCCAGCGGGCCTGGATACGAGCAGTACTTC
CASGPGYEQYF
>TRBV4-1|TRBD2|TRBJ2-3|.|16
TGCGCCAGCAGCTCCCAACCCCTAGCGGTCACAGATACGCAGTATTTT
CASSSQPLAVTDTQYF
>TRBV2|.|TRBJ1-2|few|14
TGTGCCAGCCTAAACTTGGACAGCTACTATGGCTACACCTTC
CASLNLDSYYGYTF
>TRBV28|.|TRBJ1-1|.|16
TGTGCCAGCACCAACCGTGGGGGGAGGTTGAACACTGAAGCTTTCTTT
CASTNRGGRLNTEAFF
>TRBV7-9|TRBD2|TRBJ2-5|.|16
TGTGCCAGCAGCTTCGGACTAGCGGGAGTTTGGGAGACCCAGTACTTC
CASSFGLAGVWETQYF
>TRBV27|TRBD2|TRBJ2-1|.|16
TGTGCCAGCAGACCCTCGGGACTAGCGGGGCACAATGAGCAGTTCTTC
CASRPSGLAGHNEQFF
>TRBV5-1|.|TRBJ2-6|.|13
TGCGCCAGCAGCTTCTCTGGGGCCAACGTCCTGACTTTC
CASSFSGANVLTF
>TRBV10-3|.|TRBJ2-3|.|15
TGTGCCATCAGTGAGCCTGGGATTAGCACAGATACGCAGTATTTT
CAISEPGISTDTQYF
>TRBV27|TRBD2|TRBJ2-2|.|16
TGTGCCAGCAGTTTCGGCCTAGCGGAGTACACCGGGGAGCTGTTTTTT
CASSFGLAEYTGELFF